The entry below describes one T cell receptor (beta chain). What this receptor recognizes is not known. Per-base quality was not reported, and no clone a single base away is much larger than it. The sample comes from a study of cytomegalovirus exposure and HLA in healthy donors (dated by TCRdb to about 2017). Context from the whole study: According to a later analysis, the 100 to 150 validation repertoires were produced on the same platform as the approximately 610 repertoires of the first cohort. To predict cytomegalovirus infection status, the study combined high-throughput TCR immunosequencing, statistical association of individual TCRs with disease status, and machine learning. The study was designed to test whether signatures of past pathogen exposure could be identified by cataloging public T cell receptors. Along with the roughly 670-subject first cohort, a separate validation cohort of over 90 different subjects was used. The research as a whole found: The study gave a list of 150 to 200 TCR beta chains associated with cytomegalovirus. Across donors, most TCR sequences were observed very rarely, whereas some public TCRs were present in many individuals. In a later analysis, TCRs clustered in the first cohort were found to also tend to co-occur in the roughly 130 validation repertoires, with 85% to 95% of cluster scores above 0. Cytomegalovirus status was reported to be diagnosed by the classifier with high specificity and sensitivity in both the original and validation cohorts. According to the authors, the approach could potentially be generalized to other disease states and immunological phenotypes. A later analysis lacked HLA typing for the validation cohort, so it scored co-occurrence in that cohort across all 120 or so repertoires. In vitro tests confirmed that a few of the cytomegalovirus-associated TCR beta chains recognize cytomegalovirus antigens.

Library creation used the immunoSEQ multiplex PCR assay. The study's own analysis went as follows. A statistical classification framework was developed to diagnose cytomegalovirus status using the catalog of TCR beta chain sequences. Entries here come from immuneACCESS through TCRdb and include only in-frame sequences with V and J called. Some clones fail to appear in such tables; in the studies checked, an unresolved V gene covers under half of the shortfall, and the cause of the remainder is unknown. For V, J and clone size, that table is used; D and trimming come from the DNA. The sample records 68,000 or so clones, about 91% of which are singletons. Roughly 3.1% of the sample is taken by the ten largest. V is pared back by 6 bases and J by 4 bases, with 4 bases lying between the germline termini. The CDR3 numbers 10 residues from cysteine through phenylalanine. The only DNA kept is the CDR3, 30 bases in frame from the first base. From a lookup of the germline V gene, CDR1 and CDR2 are MNHNS and SASEGT.

Separate from the approximately 690-subject first cohort, the validation cohort of 120 subjects was the group to which the donors belonged. This sequence originates from a man aged 18 to 30 in good health and CMV-seronegative. The V and J genes are TRBV6-1 and TRBJ2-7; there is no confident call for the D gene. The sequenced material came from PBMCs. The CDR3 amino acid sequence is: CASRRYEQYF. The DNA reads TGTGCCAGCAGGAGGTACGAGCAGTACTTC.